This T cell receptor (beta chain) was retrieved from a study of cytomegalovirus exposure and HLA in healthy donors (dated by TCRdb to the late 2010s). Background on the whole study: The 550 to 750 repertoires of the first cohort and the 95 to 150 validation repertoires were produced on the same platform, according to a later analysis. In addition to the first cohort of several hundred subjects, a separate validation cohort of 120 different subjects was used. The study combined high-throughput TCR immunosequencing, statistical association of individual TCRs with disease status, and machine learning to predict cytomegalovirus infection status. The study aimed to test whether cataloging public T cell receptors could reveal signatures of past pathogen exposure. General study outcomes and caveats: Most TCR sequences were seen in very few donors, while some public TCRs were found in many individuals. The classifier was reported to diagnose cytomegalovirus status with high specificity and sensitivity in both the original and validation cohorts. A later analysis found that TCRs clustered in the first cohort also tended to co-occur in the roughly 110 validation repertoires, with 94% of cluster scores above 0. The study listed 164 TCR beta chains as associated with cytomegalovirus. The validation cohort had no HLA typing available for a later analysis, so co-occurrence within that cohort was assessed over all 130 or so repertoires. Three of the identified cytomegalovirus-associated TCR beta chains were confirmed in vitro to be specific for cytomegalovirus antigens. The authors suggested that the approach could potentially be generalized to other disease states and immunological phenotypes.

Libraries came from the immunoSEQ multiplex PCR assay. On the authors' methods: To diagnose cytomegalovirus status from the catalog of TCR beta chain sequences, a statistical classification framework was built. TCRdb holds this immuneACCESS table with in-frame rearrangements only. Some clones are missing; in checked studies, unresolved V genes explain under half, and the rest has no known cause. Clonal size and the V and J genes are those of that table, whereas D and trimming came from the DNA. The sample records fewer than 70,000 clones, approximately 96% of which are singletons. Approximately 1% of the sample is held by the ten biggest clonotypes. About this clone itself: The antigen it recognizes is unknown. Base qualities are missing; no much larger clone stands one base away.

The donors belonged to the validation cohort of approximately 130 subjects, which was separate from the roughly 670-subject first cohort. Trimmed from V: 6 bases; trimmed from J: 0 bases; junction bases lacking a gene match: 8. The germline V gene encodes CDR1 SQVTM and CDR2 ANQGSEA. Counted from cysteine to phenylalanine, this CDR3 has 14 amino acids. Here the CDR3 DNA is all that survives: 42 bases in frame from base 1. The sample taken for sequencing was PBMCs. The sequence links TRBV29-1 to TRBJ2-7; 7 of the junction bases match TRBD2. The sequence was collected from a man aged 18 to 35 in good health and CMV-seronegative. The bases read TGCAGCGTCTCCGGGACTACCACCTCCTACGAGCAGTACTTC. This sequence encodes CSVSGTTTSYEQYF.